Listed below are T cell receptor beta chains from one sample, sequenced in a study of T cells in Graves' hyperthyroidism and ophthalmopathy. TCRdb itself ran the multiplex PCR reads through MiXCR, one entry per CDR3 protein. The table shows about 700,000 distinct CDR3 sequences, with about 45% occurring only once. The source material was peripheral blood or thyroid tissue (not recorded which). The receptors here all came from an adult man with Graves' disease, either hyperthyroidism or ophthalmopathy (not recorded which). Each CDR3 is given with its conserved first and last residue. Fields, in order: D gene, clone size, J gene, V gene, CDR3 protein, CDR3 DNA. D genes are given only for firm matches. For some rows the clone size is stated as once, few or many, or as a class when expanded; others skip it.

TRBD1,-,TRBJ1-6,TRBV9,CASSVVGGADSPLHF,TGTGCCAGCAGCGTAGTAGGGGGCGCTGATTCACCCCTCCACTTT
TRBD1,-,TRBJ2-7,TRBV7-9,CASSPSTGAPYEQYF,TGTGCCAGCAGCCCCTCGACAGGGGCCCCCTACGAGCAGTACTTC
TRBD1,few,TRBJ1-1,TRBV10-3,CASSPQGALNTEAFF,TGTGCCAGCAGTCCACAGGGGGCACTGAACACTGAAGCTTTCTTT
TRBD1,many,TRBJ1-5,TRBV2,CASRTDRVYQPQHF,TGTGCCAGCAGAACCGACAGGGTCTATCAGCCCCAGCATTTT
TRBD1,few,TRBJ1-4,TRBV9,CASSTDRGRPGEKLFF,TGTGCCAGCAGCACGGACAGGGGGCGCCCCGGCGAAAAACTGTTTTTT
-,-,TRBJ2-7,TRBV15,CATSGPGRGDEQYF,TGTGCCACCAGCGGACCGGGGAGAGGTGACGAGCAGTACTTC
-,few,TRBJ1-2,TRBV7-2,CASSRLMGDGYTF,TGTGCCAGCAGTCGACTTATGGGGGATGGCTACACCTTC
-,-,TRBJ1-5,TRBV7-8,CASSLAPGVQPQHF,TGTGCCAGCAGCTTAGCTCCAGGGGTTCAGCCCCAGCATTTT
TRBD1,many,TRBJ2-7,TRBV7-9,CASSLDRAYEQYF,TGTGCCAGCAGCCTGGACAGGGCTTACGAGCAGTACTTC
TRBD1,-,TRBJ1-3,TRBV7-6,CASSKQWSGGDSGNTIYF,TGTGCCAGCAGCAAGCAATGGTCAGGGGGGGATTCTGGAAACACCATATATTTT
-,-,TRBJ2-5,TRBV10-3,CAISEGAAETQYF,TGTGCCATCAGTGAGGGGGCCGCAGAGACCCAGTACTTC
-,many,TRBJ2-5,TRBV19,CASEDRTRLTQYF,TGTGCCAGTGAAGACAGAACCCGTTTGACCCAGTACTTC
-,few,TRBJ1-5,TRBV12-3/TRBV12-4,CASSPRISNQPQHF,TGTGCCAGCAGTCCACGGATCTCTAATCAGCCCCAGCATTTT